This T cell receptor beta chain was recovered during a study of cytomegalovirus exposure and HLA in healthy donors. Study-level results: V- and J-gene trimming of TCR beta was linked (in a later analysis) to a missense DCLRE1C variant. The classifier reportedly diagnosed cytomegalovirus status with high specificity and sensitivity.

To note about this clone: What it binds is not known. The conserved final phenylalanine or tryptophan is absent from the CDR3, which likely points to a read error.

60 Vbeta and 13 Jbeta primers were used in PCR. TCRdb's table, derived via immunoSEQ multiplex PCR, lists solely in-frame clones and lacks some. The sample has about 56,000 clones, about 79% seen once. Sequenced material: PBMCs. The sequence was obtained from a man aged 35 to 55 in good health and CMV-seronegative.

The CDR3 DNA reads as TGTGCCTGGAGCAGTTTTTCTTCCACAGATACGCAGTATTCT. It translates to CAWSSFSSTDTQYS. The rearrangement uses TRBV30 and TRBJ2-3; D is unresolved. Germline V CDR1 and CDR2: GTSNPN, SVGIG (reference sequence). The CDR3 loop spans 14 amino acids. The V end lost 3 bases, the J end lost 2 bases, and 12 bases lay between the germline ends.